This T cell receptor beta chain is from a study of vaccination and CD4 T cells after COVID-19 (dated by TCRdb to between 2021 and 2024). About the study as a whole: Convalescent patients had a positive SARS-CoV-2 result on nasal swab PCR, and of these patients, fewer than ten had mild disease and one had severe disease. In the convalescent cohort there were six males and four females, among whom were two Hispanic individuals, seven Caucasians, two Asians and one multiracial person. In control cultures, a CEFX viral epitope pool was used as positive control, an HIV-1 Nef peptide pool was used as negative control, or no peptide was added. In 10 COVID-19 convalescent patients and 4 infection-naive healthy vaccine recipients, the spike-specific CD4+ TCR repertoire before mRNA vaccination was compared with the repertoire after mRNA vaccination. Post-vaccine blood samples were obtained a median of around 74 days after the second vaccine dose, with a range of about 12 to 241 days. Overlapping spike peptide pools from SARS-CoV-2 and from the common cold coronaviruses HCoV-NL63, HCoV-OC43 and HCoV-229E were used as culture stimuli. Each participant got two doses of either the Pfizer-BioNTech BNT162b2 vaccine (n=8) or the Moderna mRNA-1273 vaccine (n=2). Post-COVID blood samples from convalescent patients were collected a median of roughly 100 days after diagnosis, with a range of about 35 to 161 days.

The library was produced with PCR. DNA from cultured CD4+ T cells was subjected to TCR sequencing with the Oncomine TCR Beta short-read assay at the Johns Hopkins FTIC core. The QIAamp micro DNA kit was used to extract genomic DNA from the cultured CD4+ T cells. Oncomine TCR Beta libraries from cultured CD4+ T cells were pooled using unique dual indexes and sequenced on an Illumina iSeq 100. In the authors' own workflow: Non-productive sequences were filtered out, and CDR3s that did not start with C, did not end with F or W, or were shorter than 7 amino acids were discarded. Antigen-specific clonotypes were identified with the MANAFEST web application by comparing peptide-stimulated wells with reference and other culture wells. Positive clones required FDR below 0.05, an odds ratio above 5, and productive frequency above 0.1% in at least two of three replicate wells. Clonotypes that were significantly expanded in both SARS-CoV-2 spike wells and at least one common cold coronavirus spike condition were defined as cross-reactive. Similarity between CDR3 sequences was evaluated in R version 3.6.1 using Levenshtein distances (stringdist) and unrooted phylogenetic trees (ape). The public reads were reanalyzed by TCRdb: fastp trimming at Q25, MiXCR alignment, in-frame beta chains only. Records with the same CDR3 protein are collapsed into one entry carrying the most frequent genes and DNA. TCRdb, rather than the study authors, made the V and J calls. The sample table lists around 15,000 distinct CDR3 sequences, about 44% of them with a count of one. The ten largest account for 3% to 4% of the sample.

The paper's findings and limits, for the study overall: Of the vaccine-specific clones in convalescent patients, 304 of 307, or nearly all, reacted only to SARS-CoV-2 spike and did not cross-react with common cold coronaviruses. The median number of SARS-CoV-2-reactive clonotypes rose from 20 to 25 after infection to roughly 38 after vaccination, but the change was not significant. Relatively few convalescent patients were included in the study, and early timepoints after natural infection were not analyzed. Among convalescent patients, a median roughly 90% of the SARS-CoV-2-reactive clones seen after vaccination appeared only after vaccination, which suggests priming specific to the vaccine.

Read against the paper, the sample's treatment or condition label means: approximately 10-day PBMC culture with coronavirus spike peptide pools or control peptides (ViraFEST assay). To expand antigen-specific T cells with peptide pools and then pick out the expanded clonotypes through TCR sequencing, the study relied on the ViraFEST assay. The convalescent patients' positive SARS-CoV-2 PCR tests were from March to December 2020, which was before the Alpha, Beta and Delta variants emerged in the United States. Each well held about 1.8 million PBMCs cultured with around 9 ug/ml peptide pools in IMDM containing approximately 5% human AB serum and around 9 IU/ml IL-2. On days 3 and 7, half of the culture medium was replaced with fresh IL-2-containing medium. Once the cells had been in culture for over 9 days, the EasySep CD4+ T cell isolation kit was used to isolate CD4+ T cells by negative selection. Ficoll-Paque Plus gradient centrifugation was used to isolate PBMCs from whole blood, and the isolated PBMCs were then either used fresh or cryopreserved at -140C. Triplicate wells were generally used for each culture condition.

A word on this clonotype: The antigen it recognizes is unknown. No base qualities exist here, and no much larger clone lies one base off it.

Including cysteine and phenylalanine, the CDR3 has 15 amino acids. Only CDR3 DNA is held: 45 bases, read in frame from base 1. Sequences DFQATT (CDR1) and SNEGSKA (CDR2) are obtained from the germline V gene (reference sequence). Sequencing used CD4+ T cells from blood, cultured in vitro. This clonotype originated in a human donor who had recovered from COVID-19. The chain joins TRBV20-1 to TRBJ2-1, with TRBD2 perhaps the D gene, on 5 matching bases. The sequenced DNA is TGCAGCGCCACACGGAGGCGGCGGTCCTACAATGAGCAGTTCTTC. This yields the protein CSATRRRRSYNEQFF.